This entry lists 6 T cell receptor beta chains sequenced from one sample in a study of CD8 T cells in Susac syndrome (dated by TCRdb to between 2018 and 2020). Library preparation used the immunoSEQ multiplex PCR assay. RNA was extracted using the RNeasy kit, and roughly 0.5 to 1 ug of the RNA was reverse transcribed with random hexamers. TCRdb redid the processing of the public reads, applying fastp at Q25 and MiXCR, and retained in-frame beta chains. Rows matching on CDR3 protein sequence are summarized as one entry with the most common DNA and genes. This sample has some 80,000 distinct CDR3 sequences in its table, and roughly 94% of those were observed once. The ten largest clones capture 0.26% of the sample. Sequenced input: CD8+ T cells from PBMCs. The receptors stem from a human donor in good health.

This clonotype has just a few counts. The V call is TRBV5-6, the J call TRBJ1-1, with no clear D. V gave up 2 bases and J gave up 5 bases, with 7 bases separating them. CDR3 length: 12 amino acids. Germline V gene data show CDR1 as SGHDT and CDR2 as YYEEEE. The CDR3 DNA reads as TGTGCCAGCAGCTTAGTCGGAACTGAAGCTTTCTTT. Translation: CASSLVGTEAFF.

The CDR3 loop reads CATSRDRRTQNTGELFF. The CDR3 nucleotides read TGTGCCACCAGCAGAGATAGGCGGACCCAGAACACCGGGGAGCTGTTTTTT. This sequence joins TRBV15 and TRBJ2-2, with D unresolved. The V gene lost 0 bases and the J gene lost 1 base, with 12 bases spanning the gap. CDR1 LNHNV and CDR2 YYDKDF come from the germline V gene (reference sequence). This CDR3 region has 17 residues.

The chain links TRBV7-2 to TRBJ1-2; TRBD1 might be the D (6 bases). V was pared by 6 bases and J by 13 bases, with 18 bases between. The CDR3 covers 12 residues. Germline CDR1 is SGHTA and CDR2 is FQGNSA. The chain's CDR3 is CASRGIWGAVTF. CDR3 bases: TGTGCCAGCAGGGGGATCTGGGGGGCCGTCACCTTC.

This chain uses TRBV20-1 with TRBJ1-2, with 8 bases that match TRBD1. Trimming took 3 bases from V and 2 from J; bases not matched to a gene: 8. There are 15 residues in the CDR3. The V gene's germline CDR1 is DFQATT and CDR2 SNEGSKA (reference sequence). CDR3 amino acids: CSASPPGQDNYGYTF. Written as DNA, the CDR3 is TGCAGTGCTAGTCCCCCGGGACAGGACAACTATGGCTACACCTTC.

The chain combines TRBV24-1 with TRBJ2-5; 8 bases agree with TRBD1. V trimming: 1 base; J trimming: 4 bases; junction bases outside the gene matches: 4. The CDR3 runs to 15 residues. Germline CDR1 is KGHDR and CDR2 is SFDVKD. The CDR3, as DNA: TGTGCCACCAGTGATTTCTCCAGGGGGCGAGAGACCCAGTACTTC. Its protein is CATSDFSRGRETQYF.

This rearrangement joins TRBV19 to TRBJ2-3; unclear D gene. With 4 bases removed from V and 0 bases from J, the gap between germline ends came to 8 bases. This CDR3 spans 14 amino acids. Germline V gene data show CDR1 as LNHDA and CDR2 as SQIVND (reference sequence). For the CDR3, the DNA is TGTGCCAGTAGTACATTGCAAAGCACAGATACGCAGTATTTT. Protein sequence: CASSTLQSTDTQYF.